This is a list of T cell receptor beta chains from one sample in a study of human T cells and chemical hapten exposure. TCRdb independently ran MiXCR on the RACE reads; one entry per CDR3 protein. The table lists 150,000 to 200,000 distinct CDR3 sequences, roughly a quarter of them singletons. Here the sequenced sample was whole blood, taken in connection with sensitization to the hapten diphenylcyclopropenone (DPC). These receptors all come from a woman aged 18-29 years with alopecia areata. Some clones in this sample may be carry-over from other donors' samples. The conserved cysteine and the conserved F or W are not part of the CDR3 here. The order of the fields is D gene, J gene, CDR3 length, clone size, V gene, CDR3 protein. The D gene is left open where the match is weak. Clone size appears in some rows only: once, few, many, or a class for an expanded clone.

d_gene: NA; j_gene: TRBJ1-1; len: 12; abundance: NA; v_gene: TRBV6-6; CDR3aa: ASGPARSDTEAF
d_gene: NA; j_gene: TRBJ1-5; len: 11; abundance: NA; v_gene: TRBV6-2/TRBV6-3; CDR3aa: ASSTRSNQPQH
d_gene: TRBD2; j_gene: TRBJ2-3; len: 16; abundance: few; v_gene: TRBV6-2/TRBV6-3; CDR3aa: ASTPLAGERTYRGTQY
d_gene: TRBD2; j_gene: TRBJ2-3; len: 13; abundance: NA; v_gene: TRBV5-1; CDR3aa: ASSVAGGPTDTQY
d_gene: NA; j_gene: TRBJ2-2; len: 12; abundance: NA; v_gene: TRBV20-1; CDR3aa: SVPGRTHTGELF
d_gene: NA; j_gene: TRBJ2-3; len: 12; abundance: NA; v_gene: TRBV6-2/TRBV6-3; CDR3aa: ATLNWGSADTQY
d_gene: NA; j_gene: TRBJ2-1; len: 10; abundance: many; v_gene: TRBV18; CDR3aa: ASSPKMQGGI
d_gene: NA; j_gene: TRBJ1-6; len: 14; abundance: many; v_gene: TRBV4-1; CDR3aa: ASSQDPGGLASPLH
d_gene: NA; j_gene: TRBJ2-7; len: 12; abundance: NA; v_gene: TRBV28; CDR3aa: ATTDLERLTEQY
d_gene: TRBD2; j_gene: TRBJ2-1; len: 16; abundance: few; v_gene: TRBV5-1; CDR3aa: ASSFRAGGLNSYNEQF
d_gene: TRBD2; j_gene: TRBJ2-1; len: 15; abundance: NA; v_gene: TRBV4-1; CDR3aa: ASSRKGRGGSFDEQF
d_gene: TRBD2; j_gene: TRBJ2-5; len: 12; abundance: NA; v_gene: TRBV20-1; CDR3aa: SASPGGESETQY
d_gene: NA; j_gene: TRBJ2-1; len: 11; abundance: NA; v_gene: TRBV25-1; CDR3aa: ASSEYVGNEQF
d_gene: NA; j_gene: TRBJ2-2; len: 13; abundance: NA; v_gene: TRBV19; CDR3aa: ASSTLPTNTGELF
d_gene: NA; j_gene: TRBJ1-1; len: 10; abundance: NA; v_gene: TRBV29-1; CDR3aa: SVTRGDTEAF
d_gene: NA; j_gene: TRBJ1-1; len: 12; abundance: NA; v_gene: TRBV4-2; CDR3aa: ASSRRGQGTEAF
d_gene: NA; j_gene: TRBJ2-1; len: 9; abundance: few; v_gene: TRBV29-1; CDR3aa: SVYLGDEQF
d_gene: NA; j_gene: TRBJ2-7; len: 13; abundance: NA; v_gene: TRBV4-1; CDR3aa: ASSQEGRIPGEQY
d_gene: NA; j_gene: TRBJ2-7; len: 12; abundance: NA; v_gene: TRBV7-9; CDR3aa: ASSPILGAYEQY
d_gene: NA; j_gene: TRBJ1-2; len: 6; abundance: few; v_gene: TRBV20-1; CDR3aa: SAKGYT
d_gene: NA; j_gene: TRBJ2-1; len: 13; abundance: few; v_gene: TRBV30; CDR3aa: AWTPVAVGYNEQF
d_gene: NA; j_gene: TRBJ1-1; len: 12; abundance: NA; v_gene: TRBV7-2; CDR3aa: ASSWGPRGAEAF
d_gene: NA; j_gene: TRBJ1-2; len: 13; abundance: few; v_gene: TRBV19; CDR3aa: ASEERGGVDYGYT
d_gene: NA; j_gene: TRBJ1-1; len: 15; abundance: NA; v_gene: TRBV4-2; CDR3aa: ASSRSPPPQLYTEAF
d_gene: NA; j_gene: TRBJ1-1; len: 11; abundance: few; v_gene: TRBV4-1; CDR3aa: ASSPRVGTEAF
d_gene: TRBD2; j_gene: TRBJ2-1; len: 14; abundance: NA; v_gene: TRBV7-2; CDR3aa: ASSLVLAGRGGEQF
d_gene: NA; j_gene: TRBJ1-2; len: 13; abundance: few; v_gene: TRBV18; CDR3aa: ASSPAAEANYGYT
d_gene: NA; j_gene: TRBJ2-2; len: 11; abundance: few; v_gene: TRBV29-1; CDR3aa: SAPSRGTGELF
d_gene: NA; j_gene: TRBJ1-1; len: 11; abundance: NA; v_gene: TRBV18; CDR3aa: ASLGRVNTEAF
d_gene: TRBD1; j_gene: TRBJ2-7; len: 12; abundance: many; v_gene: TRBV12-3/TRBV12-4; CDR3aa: ASSFPHRGYEQY
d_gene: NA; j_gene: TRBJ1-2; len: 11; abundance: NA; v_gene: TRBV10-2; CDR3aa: ATSATGDYGYT
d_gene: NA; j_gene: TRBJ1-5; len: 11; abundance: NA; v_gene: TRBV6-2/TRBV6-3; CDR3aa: AKLGVSNQPQH
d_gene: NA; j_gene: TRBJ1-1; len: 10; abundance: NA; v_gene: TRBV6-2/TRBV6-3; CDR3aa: ASSRDPRKAF
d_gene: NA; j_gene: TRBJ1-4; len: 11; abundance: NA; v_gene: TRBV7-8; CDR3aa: ASSFLPNEKLF
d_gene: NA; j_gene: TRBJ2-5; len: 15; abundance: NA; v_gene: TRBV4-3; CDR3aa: ASSQEPGATVSETQY
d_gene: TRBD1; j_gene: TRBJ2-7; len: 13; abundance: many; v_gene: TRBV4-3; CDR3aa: ASSLEPGQTYEQY
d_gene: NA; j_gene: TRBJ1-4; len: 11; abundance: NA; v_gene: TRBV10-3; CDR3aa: ATRTPTNEKLF
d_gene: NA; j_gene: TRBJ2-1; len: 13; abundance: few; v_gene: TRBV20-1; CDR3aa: SARDVRGDYNEQF
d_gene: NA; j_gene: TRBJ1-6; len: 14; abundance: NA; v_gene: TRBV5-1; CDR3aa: ASSLAWDGFDSPLH
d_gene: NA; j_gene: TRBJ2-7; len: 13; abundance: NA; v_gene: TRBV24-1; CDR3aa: ATRACRDTTYEQY
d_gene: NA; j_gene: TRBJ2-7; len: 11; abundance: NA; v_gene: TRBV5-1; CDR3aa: ASSLERQYEQY
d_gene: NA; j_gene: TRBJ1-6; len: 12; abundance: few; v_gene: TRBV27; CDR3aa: ASSPIPNRKALH
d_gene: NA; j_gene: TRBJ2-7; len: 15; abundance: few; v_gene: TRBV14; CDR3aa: ASSRPGGEKGYYEQY
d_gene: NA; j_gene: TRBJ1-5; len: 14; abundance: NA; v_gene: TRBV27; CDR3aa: ASRQYSGGAGQPQH
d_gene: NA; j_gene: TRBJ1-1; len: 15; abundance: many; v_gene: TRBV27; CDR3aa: ASSLWGRGGKNTEAF
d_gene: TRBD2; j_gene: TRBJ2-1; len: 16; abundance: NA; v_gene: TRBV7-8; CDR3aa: ASSHRTSGGLAYNEQF
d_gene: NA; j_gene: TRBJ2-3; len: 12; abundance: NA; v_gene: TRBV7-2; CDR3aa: ASSTYLATDTQY
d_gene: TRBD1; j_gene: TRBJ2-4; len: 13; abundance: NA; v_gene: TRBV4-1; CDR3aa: ASSQDHGTVNIQY